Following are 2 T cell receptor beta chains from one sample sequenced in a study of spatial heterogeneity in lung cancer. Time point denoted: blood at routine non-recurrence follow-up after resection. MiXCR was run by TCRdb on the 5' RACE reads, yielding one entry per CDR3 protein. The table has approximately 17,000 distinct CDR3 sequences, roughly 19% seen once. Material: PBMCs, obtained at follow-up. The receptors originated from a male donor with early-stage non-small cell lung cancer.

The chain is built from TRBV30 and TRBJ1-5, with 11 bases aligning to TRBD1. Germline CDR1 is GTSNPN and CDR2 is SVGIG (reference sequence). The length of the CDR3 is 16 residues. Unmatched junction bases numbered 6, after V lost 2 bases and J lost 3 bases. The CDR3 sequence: CAWSPGTGGTNQPQHF. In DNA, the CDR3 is TGTGCCTGGAGTCCGGGGACAGGGGGTACCAATCAGCCCCAGCATTTT.

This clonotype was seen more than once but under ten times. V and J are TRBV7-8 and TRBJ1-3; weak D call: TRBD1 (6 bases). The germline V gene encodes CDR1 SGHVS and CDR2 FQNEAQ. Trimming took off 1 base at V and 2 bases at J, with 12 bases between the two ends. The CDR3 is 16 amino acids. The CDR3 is CASSLDLWGPGNTIYF. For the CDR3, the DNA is TGTGCCAGCAGCTTAGATCTTTGGGGGCCTGGAAACACCATATATTTT.